Each of the 22 T cell receptor delta chains below was sequenced from the same sample in a study of γδ T cells in repeated Plasmodium falciparum infection. Bulk repertoires came from Vgamma9/Vdelta2+ or Vdelta2-negative gammadelta T cells flow-sorted from PBMC. TCRdb fed the multiplex PCR reads into CATT to redo clone calling. The data contain about 93,000 delta-chain clones, over 0.75% of them singletons. Sequenced: gamma-delta T cells from blood. These receptors were taken from a pool of human donors (malaria-infected and uninfected, not separated).

This clone was seen repeatedly, ten times or more. TCRdb assigns this DNA the protein of a much larger clone, which departs from its translation at residue 14; this likely reflects a read error, and the protein shown comes from translating the DNA. The chain joins TRDV1 to TRDJ1; TRDD3 agrees at 7 bases. V lost 5 bases to trimming and J lost 3 bases; unmatched junction nucleotides: 21. CDR3 size: 19 residues. The germline V gene has CDR1 TSWWSYY and CDR2 QGS. The CDR3 bases are TGTGCTCTTGGGTCCTGTAAGTGGGGGACCCGGGGGTACGCCGATAAACTCATCTTT. Its protein is CALGSCKWGTRGYADKLIF.

This clone was seen a few times. The amino acid sequence in TCRdb belongs to a much larger clone and departs from this DNA's translation at residue 5, likely a sequencing read error; the sequence shown is translated from the DNA. The gene calls are TRDV1 and TRDJ1, with D tentatively TRDD2 or TRDD3 (5 bases each). Germline V gene sequence: CDR1 TSWWSYY, CDR2 QGS. Trimming stripped 4 bases from V and 4 bases from J, with 46 bases between. The CDR3 runs to 25 residues. CDR3 coding DNA: TGTGCTCTTGGGGGACTTCCCCCCTGGGAAGGGACACCGACTACATCCTTAGGTTACAGCGATAAACTCATCTTT. It specifies CALGGLPPWEGTPTTSLGYSDKLIF.

This clone showed up many times. This DNA's translation differs at residue 9 from TCRdb's protein, which comes from a much larger clone; a read error is likely, and the protein shown is translated from the DNA. The rearrangement links TRDV2 to TRDJ1; 10 positions agree with TRDD3. No J gene was available from TCRdb, and it was assigned here by a germline match of the DNA. CDR1 is GEAIGNYY, CDR2 EKD, per germline. The V segment lost 3 bases and the J segment 2 bases; nucleotides outside the gene matches: 8. The CDR3 extends over 16 amino acids. The CDR3 sequence: CACDLLGDAGTDKLIF. In DNA form, the CDR3 reads TGTGCCTGTGACCTACTGGGGGATGCAGGTACCGATAAACTCATCTTT.

In its sample, this clone was seen a few times. The translation of this DNA and the TCRdb protein of a much larger clone differ at residue 16, probably owing to a read error; the protein shown here is translated from the DNA. V is TRDV1 and J is TRDJ1; a weak D match, TRDD3 (7 bases). TCRdb does not report a J gene; here it was assigned by matching the DNA to germline references. The CDR3 is made up of 25 amino acids. V lost 3 bases to trimming and J lost 1 base, with 42 bases between them. Per germline, CDR1 TSWWSYY and CDR2 QGS. CDR3 coding DNA: TGTGCTCTTGGGGACAGAGGAGTTTGGTCCTTCCCACTGGGGCAAGAGGTTCCACGCACCGATAAACTCATCTTT. It encodes CALGDRGVWSFPLGQEVPRTDKLIF.

This clone was detected only a few times. The protein that TCRdb holds for this DNA derives from a much larger clone and differs from the translated DNA at residues 7 and 15, which likely indicates a read error; the protein shown here is translated from the DNA. The V gene is TRDV1, the J gene TRDJ1; 10 bases are shared with TRDD3. The CDR3 is 18 amino acids. Germline loops: CDR1 TSWWSYY, CDR2 QGS. The CDR3 sequence: CALGTRVFVGDTADELIF. The CDR3 region has the DNA TGTGCTCTTGGGACCCGGGTCTTCGTGGGGGATACAGCCGATGAACTCATCTTT.

This clone was detected many times. The mismatch at residue 22 between this DNA's translation and the TCRdb protein of a much larger clone likely reflects a read error; the protein shown is translated from the DNA. This sequence joins TRDV1 and TRDJ1; 8 nucleotides match TRDD3. The length of the CDR3 is 23 residues. From germline, CDR1 is TSWWSYY and CDR2 QGS. Written as DNA, the CDR3 is TGTGCTCTTGGGGAACTAGCCCTACCCAACTTCCAGTTTGGGATACGCGTAACCGATAAACTCACCTTT. It is translated as CALGELALPNFQFGIRVTDKLTF.

Many counts were recorded for this clone. This sequence joins TRDV2 and TRDJ1; 12 bases map to TRDD3. The CDR3 is made up of 15 amino acids. The germline V gene encodes CDR1 GEAIGNYY and CDR2 EKD. The junction had 5 bases not matched to a gene; V was cut back by 2 bases and J by 5 bases. Here the CDR3 reads CACDILGDTKDKLIF. The CDR3 bases are TGTGCCTGTGACATACTGGGGGATACAAAAGATAAACTCATCTTT.

This clone has a handful of counts. With a far larger clone one base away, a read error is the likely cause. Other DNA sequences in this sample translate to the same CDR3. This chain uses TRDV2 with TRDJ1, with D tentatively TRDD3 (6 bases). No J gene is reported in TCRdb; it was inferred here by comparing the DNA with germline. The CDR3 consists of 18 residues. CDR1 and CDR2 (germline): GEAIGNYY, EKD. The CDR3 region is CACDAPRAGDPYTDKLIF. In nucleotides, the CDR3 is TGTGCCTGTGACGCCCCCAGGGCGGGGGACCCGTACACTGATAAACTCATCTTT.

To note about this clone: One base separates it from a far larger clone, so it is likely a read error. Other DNA sequences of this sample code for an identical CDR3. The chain recombines TRDV1 with TRDJ2, with 12 bases that match TRDD3. Assignment of the J gene here rests on matching the DNA to germline, because TCRdb gives none. From germline, CDR1 is TSWWSYY and CDR2 QGS. This CDR3 comprises 23 residues. This CDR3 reads CALGELGRETYWGILSLTAQLFF. For the CDR3, the DNA is TGTGCTCTTGGGGAACTAGGTAGGGAGACCTACTGGGGGATACTCTCTTTGACAGCGCAACTCTTCTTT.

This clone was detected a few times. TCRdb records a much larger clone's protein for this DNA, with a difference at residue 14 that likely arises from a read error; the protein given is the translation of the DNA. V and J are TRDV1 and TRDJ1; 10 bases are shared with TRDD3. As TCRdb names no J gene, one was assigned here on the basis of a DNA match to germline. The CDR3 extends over 18 amino acids. The V gene's germline CDR1 is TSWWSYY and CDR2 QGS. The CDR3 sequence is CALWCPYLLGDGTNKLIF. CDR3 DNA sequence: TGTGCTCTTTGGTGTCCCTATCTACTGGGGGATGGCACCAATAAACTCATCTTT.

About this clone itself: TCRdb assigns this DNA the protein of a much larger clone, which departs from its translation at residue 3; this likely reflects a read error, and the protein shown comes from translating the DNA. This chain connects TRDV1 to TRDJ1, with D tentatively TRDD3 (8 bases). Germline assignment: CDR1 TSWWSYY and CDR2 QGS. There are 19 residues in the CDR3. The V gene lost 10 bases and the J gene lost 0 bases, with 30 bases spanning the gap. CDR3 residues: CAPALPSLLGGKYTDKLIF. CDR3 DNA sequence: TGTGCTCCTGCCCTTCCTTCTTTACTGGGGGGGAAGTACACCGATAAACTCATCTTT.

In regard to this clone: The likely explanation is a read error, given a far larger clone one base away. The same CDR3 is also encoded by other DNA sequences in this sample. This chain joins TRAV38-2/DV8 and TRDJ1, with D perhaps matching TRDD3 (6 bases). TCRdb lists no J gene, so it was determined here by aligning the DNA to germline. V was trimmed by 0 bases and J by 0 bases, leaving 39 bases between them. The CDR3 loop spans 25 amino acids. CDR1 TSESDYY and CDR2 QEAYKQQN come from the germline V gene. Here the CDR3 DNA reads TGTGCTTATAGGAGCGTTAACTTCGTCAAAGGCGACCTCCTGGGAGATACGGGGAACACCGATAAACTCATCTTT. Its translation is CAYRSVNFVKGDLLGDTGNTDKLIF.

A word on this clone: Translating this DNA gives a protein that differs at residue 17 from the TCRdb one, which belongs to a much larger clone; a read error is likely, and the protein shown is this translation. The chain recombines TRDV1 with TRDJ1; no definite D call. The J call may be faulty, since TRDJ2 better matches the DNA end. Germline-derived CDR1 and CDR2 are TSWWSYY and QGS. This CDR3 is 18 amino acids long. CDR3 region: CALGNPSRPPLDTDKLFF. The CDR3 region has the DNA TGTGCTCTTGGGAACCCGAGTCGCCCGCCCTTAGACACCGATAAACTCTTCTTT.

In regard to this clone: The TCRdb protein, from a much larger clone, departs from this DNA's translation at residue 4, likely by read error; the protein shown derives from the DNA. This chain uses TRDV2 with TRDJ1; 12 bases align to TRDD3. V shed 5 bases and J 0 bases; nucleotides not matched to a gene: 18. Germline V lookup: CDR1 GEAIGNYY, CDR2 EKD. This CDR3 has 20 amino acids. The CDR3 DNA follows: TGTGCCTGTGGCTCCGTCAATGACTGGGGGATACCTAACTACACCGATAAACTCATCTTT. Translated: CACGSVNDWGIPNYTDKLIF.

Turning to this clone: TCRdb lists the protein of a much larger clone for this DNA, which differs at residue 4, so this is likely a read error; the protein given here is translated from the DNA itself. The chain links TRDV2 to TRDJ1; tentatively, D is TRDD3 (6 bases). As TCRdb names no J gene, one was assigned here on the basis of a DNA match to germline. The germline gives CDR1 GEAIGNYY, CDR2 EKD. The CDR3 is 19 residues long. CDR3 residues: CACGTEALNWDPYTDKLIF. CDR3 coding DNA: TGTGCCTGTGGCACCGAAGCGTTGAACTGGGACCCGTACACCGATAAACTCATCTTT.

In this sample, this clone turned up a few times. A single base is all that separates this from a far larger clone, so a read error is likely. The sample contains more than one DNA sequence encoding this CDR3. The gene calls are TRDV2 and TRDJ1; 7 bases map to TRDD3. No J gene is reported in TCRdb; it was inferred here by comparing the DNA with germline. In germline, CDR1 is GEAIGNYY, CDR2 EKD. CDR3 size: 18 residues. The V gene end was trimmed by 3 bases and the J gene end by 0 bases; junction bases not matched to a gene: 15. The CDR3 DNA reads TGTGCCTGTGACGCCGTAAGTGCTGGGGGTTTGTACACCGATAAACTCATCTTT. Translated, it gives CACDAVSAGGLYTDKLIF.

With regard to this clone: Given a far larger clone just one base away, this is likely a sequencing read error. At the DNA level, this CDR3 is encoded by other sequences in the same sample as well. The chain uses TRDV1 and TRDJ1, with TRDD2 matching 7 bases. TCRdb gives no J gene; it was assigned here by matching the DNA to germline. The CDR3 has 25 residues. Germline V gene sequence: CDR1 TSWWSYY, CDR2 QGS. As DNA, the CDR3 is TGTGCACTTGGGGACTTAAGGCCCATTCCTACGAGAATGGGGAGGGCTTATAACTCCACCGATAAACTCATCTTT. Protein: CALGDLRPIPTRMGRAYNSTDKLIF.

Concerning this clone: This likely reflects a read error, since a far larger clone is one base away. Within the sample, other DNA sequences also encode this same CDR3. J is TRDJ1 and V is TRDV2; 10 nucleotides line up with TRDD3. No J gene was available from TCRdb, and it was assigned here by a germline match of the DNA. In germline, CDR1 is GEAIGNYY, CDR2 EKD. The ends lost 4 bases at V and 1 base at J; junction bases unmatched: 20. The CDR3 extends over 20 amino acids. CDR3 DNA sequence: TGTGCCTGTGAAACCGGGCGACTGGGGGATGCCAACCATCCCACCGATAAACTCATCTTT. As protein: CACETGRLGDANHPTDKLIF.

On this clone: A read error is likely here: a far larger clone is one base away. The same CDR3 can be traced to other DNA sequences in this sample. The chain couples TRDV2 to TRDJ3; 9 positions agree with TRDD3. TCRdb records no J gene; here it was assigned by comparing the DNA to germline. The CDR3 is 18 residues long. J was trimmed by 0 bases and V by 4 bases; bases with no gene match: 6. CDR1 and CDR2 from the germline V gene are GEAIGNYY and EKD. This CDR3 reads CACDTVGDSSWDTRQMFF. The CDR3 coding sequence is TGTGCCTGTGATACCGTGGGGGATAGCTCCTGGGACACCCGACAGATGTTTTTC.

This clone occurred a few times. A far larger clone is a single base away, which makes a read error likely. The same CDR3 is also encoded by other DNA sequences in this sample. The chain joins TRDV1 to TRDJ1; 10 bases align to TRDD3. No J gene is reported in TCRdb; it was inferred here by comparing the DNA with germline. Germline CDR1 TSWWSYY, CDR2 QGS. The V segment lost 4 bases and the J segment 10 bases; nucleotides outside the gene matches: 15. This CDR3 contains 16 residues. The CDR3 reads CALGVLGYWGMAGLIF. The DNA of the CDR3 is TGTGCTCTTGGGGTCTTAGGGTACTGGGGGATGGCAGGACTCATCTTT.

About this clone itself: TCRdb's listed protein matches a much larger clone and diverges from this DNA's translation at residue 13, likely through a read error; the protein shown comes from the DNA. This chain uses TRDV1 with TRDJ1; D may correspond to TRDD2 or TRDD3 (8 bases each). Germline CDR1 reads TSWWSYY; CDR2 reads QGS. This CDR3 region has 25 residues. Deletions cut 2 bases from V and 0 bases from J, with 40 bases between. CDR3 region: CALGEAPPPASYTYWGLEYTDKLIF. DNA of the CDR3: TGTGCTCTTGGGGAAGCGCCACCCCCGGCTTCCTACACTTACTGGGGGCTGGAGTACACCGATAAACTCATCTTT.

A remark on this clone: The TCRdb protein comes from a much larger clone and disagrees with this DNA's translation at residue 9, likely due to a read error; the protein given here is derived from the DNA. V usage is TRDV2 and J usage is TRDJ1; TRDD3 aligns across 7 bases. Here the J gene was assigned by germline matching of the DNA, as TCRdb has none. The germline CDR1 and CDR2 sequences are GEAIGNYY and EKD. The CDR3 runs 14 residues. The V and J ends lost 0 bases and 7 bases, in that order; junction bases with no gene match: 7. Written as DNA, the CDR3 is TGTGCCTGTGACACCGGCTGGGGGGGGGGTAAACTCATCTTT. As protein: CACDTGWGGGKLIF.